These 8 T cell receptor beta chains share one sample of origin, sequenced in a study of blood T cells in healthy people across ages. The second PCR ran roughly 7 to 12 cycles with a sample-barcoded 5' primer and J-beta primers. TCRdb reanalysed the 5' RACE reads using MiXCR and keeps one entry per CDR3 protein. The table shows roughly 1,000,000 distinct CDR3 sequences, with roughly a quarter occurring only once. This same sample was also part of a study on T cells of mothers and their children.

Sequencing was performed on blood. The receptors shown here come from a girl aged 2-10 years in good health.

For this clonotype: The germline gene is not matched at one end of the junction; a read error may be the cause. V is TRBV6-1 and J is TRBJ2-7, with D possibly matching TRBD1 (6 bases). The CDR3 spans 15 residues. Germline assignment: CDR1 MNHNS and CDR2 SASEGT. The CDR3 loop is CASSFTGTPSYGQYF. The CDR3 DNA reads TGTGCCAGCAGTTTTACCGGGACACCGTCCTACGGGCAGTACTTC.

The rearrangement links TRBV12-3 or TRBV12-4 to TRBJ1-4; no reliable D call. With 6 bases removed from V and 11 bases from J, the gap between germline ends came to 16 bases. This CDR3 has 13 amino acids. As DNA, the CDR3 is TGTGCCAGCAGCCGGGCGGGTACATCTAAACTGTTTTTT. This translates into CASSRAGTSKLFF.

The table lists this clonotype with a few counts. V is TRBV12-3 or TRBV12-4 and J is TRBJ1-1; possible D gene TRBD1, 6 bases. This CDR3 has 14 amino acids. The germline V and J ends were trimmed by 7 bases and 4 bases, with 16 bases remaining between them. CDR3 sequence (DNA): TGTGCCAGCACTACCGATTACAGGGCCACTGAAGCTTTCTTT. It codes for CASTTDYRATEAFF.

This clonotype occurred a few times. The V call is TRBV7-6, the J call TRBJ2-1; D not resolved. The CDR3 sequence is 14 residues long. The ends were cut back, 1 base at V and 6 bases at J, with 10 bases in the middle. The V gene's germline CDR1 is SGHVS and CDR2 FNYEAQ. The CDR3 coding sequence is TGTGCCAGCAGCTTAGACGGGCCCCCCAATGAGCAGTTCTTC. This codes for CASSLDGPPNEQFF.

The V gene is TRBV6-5, the J gene TRBJ1-1; 9 positions agree with TRBD1. CDR3 length equals 12 residues. CDR1 and CDR2 from the germline V gene are MNHEY and SVGAGI. After removal of 5 bases from V and 11 bases from J, the junction contained 6 bases not matched to a gene. CDR3 protein: CASSPRTGDAFF. The CDR3 DNA follows: TGTGCCAGCAGTCCAAGGACAGGGGATGCTTTCTTT.

There are a few counts of this clonotype. The junction and the germline gene differ at one end; a read error may be behind it. J is TRBJ2-5 and V is TRBV15; unclear D gene. This CDR3 has 13 amino acids. The germline V gene encodes CDR1 LNHNV and CDR2 YYDKDF (reference sequence). CDR3 nucleotide sequence: TGTGCCACCAGCAGAACGCGAAAGGAGATCCAGTACTTC. Translating it yields CATSRTRKEIQYF.

The chain's CDR3 is CASSFRGRTDTQYF. Here the CDR3 DNA reads TGTGCCAGCAGCTTCCGGGGGCGCACAGATACGCAGTATTTT. This chain connects TRBV6-2 or TRBV6-3 to TRBJ2-3; tentatively, D is TRBD1 or TRBD2 (6 bases each). V shed 6 bases and J shed 1 base, with 11 bases lying between them. The CDR3 extends over 14 amino acids. CDR1 is MNHEY and CDR2 is SVGEGT in the germline V gene.

The chain joins TRBV20-1 to TRBJ2-1; D remains ambiguous. V lost 7 bases, J lost 0 bases, and 16 bases lay in between. Germline-derived CDR1 and CDR2 are DFQATT and SNEGSKA (reference sequence). This CDR3 region has 15 residues. The CDR3 sequence is CSEKSAASSYNEQFF. Written as DNA, the CDR3 is TGCAGTGAAAAAAGCGCCGCCAGCTCCTACAATGAGCAGTTCTTC.